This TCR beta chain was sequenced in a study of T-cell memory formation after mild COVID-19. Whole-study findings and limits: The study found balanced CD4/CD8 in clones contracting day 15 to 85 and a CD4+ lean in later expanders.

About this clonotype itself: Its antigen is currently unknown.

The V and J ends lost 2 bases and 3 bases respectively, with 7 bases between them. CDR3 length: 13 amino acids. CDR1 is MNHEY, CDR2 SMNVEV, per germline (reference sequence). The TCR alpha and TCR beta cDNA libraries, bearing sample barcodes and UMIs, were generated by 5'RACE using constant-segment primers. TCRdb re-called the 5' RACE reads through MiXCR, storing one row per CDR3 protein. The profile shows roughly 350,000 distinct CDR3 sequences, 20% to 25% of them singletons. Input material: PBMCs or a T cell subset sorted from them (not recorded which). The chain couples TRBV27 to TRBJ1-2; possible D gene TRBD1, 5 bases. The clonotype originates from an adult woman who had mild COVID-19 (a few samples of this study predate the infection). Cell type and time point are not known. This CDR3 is CASSLGGYYGYTF. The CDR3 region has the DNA TGTGCCAGCAGTTTAGGGGGGTACTATGGCTACACCTTC.